A selection of T cell receptor beta chains follows, all from one sample in a study of CD8 T cells in Susac syndrome. TCRdb passed the immunoSEQ multiplex PCR reads through MiXCR, listing each CDR3 protein once. Altogether roughly 200,000 distinct CDR3 sequences are present, roughly 94% being singletons, with the ten largest covering around 0.094%. The sequenced material came from CD4+ T cells from PBMCs. The receptors come from a human donor with Susac syndrome. CDR3s include the opening cysteine and the closing phenylalanine or tryptophan. D genes are given only for firm matches. The listing skips clone size in some rows; elsewhere it reads once, few, many or a size class.

clone size	J gene	D gene	V gene	CDR3 protein	CDR3 DNA
.	TRBJ1-2	.	TRBV29-1	CSVSPRGQDGYTF	TGCAGCGTATCCCCGCGGGGGCAGGATGGCTACACCTTC
.	TRBJ2-3	.	TRBV7-9	CASSSPRSTDTQYF	TGTGCCAGCAGCTCCCCGCGGAGCACAGATACGCAGTATTTT
.	TRBJ1-4	TRBD1	TRBV11-2	CASSTIGTVKATNEKLFF	TGTGCCAGCAGCACCATCGGGACAGTGAAAGCAACTAATGAAAAACTGTTTTTT
.	TRBJ2-1	.	TRBV29-1	CSVAHNEQFF	TGCAGCGTTGCCCACAATGAGCAGTTCTTC
.	TRBJ1-1	TRBD1	TRBV2	CASSDVDRGAFF	TGTGCCAGCAGTGACGTTGACAGGGGAGCTTTCTTT
.	TRBJ2-3	TRBD2	TRBV14	CASSPTSGRSGTQYF	TGTGCCAGCAGCCCTACTAGCGGGAGATCGGGAACGCAGTATTTT
.	TRBJ2-7	.	TRBV4-3	CASSQDQGAGREQYF	TGCGCCAGCAGCCAAGACCAAGGTGCAGGGCGCGAGCAGTACTTC
.	TRBJ2-7	.	TRBV7-9	CASSSTRGRYEQYF	TGTGCCAGCAGCTCGACTAGGGGCCGTTACGAGCAGTACTTC
.	TRBJ1-4	.	TRBV10-2	CASRERPEKLFF	TGCGCCAGCAGAGAGCGCCCAGAGAAACTGTTTTTT
.	TRBJ2-1	.	TRBV11-3	CASSNTQYNEQFF	TGTGCCAGCAGCAATACACAATACAATGAGCAGTTCTTC
.	TRBJ2-7	.	TRBV20-1	CSAREQPNSYEQYF	TGCAGTGCTCGGGAACAGCCAAACTCCTACGAGCAGTACTTC
.	TRBJ1-6	.	TRBV20-1	CSARIAVGGAHAPLHF	TGCAGTGCTAGAATCGCGGTGGGCGGCGCTCATGCGCCCCTCCACTTT
.	TRBJ2-5	TRBD2	TRBV20-1	CSARTSGRVETQYF	TGCAGTGCCAGGACTAGCGGGAGAGTAGAGACCCAGTACTTC
.	TRBJ1-1	.	TRBV20-1	CSARDPTLNTEAFF	TGCAGTGCTAGAGACCCTACATTGAACACTGAAGCTTTCTTT
.	TRBJ1-6	.	TRBV20-1	CSASGQYGSPLHF	TGCAGTGCTAGTGGACAGTATGGTTCACCCCTCCACTTT
once	TRBJ2-7	.	TRBV11-2	CASSLDGSDYEQYF	TGTGCCAGCAGCTTGGACGGGAGCGACTACGAGCAGTACTTC
.	TRBJ2-3	.	TRBV19	CASSAGLLTDTQYF	TGTGCCAGTAGTGCGGGACTTCTCACAGATACGCAGTATTTT
few	TRBJ2-7	.	TRBV28	CASSGQPYEQYF	TGTGCCAGCAGTGGACAGCCCTACGAGCAGTACTTC
.	TRBJ2-3	TRBD1	TRBV10-3	CAITRDRDADTQYF	TGTGCCATCACCCGGGACAGGGACGCAGATACGCAGTATTTT
.	TRBJ2-5	TRBD2	TRBV2	CASKRLAGQETQYF	TGTGCCAGCAAGAGACTAGCGGGGCAAGAGACCCAGTACTTC
.	TRBJ2-7	TRBD2	TRBV20-1	CSARDALGGGAYEQYF	TGCAGTGCTAGAGATGCCCTGGGCGGGGGGGCCTACGAGCAGTACTTC
.	TRBJ2-3	.	TRBV29-1	CSVEVKLATISTDTQYF	TGCAGCGTTGAAGTTAAGTTAGCTACGATATCCACAGATACGCAGTATTTT
.	TRBJ2-6	.	TRBV27	CASSLFRGLDGANVLTF	TGTGCCAGCAGTTTATTTCGAGGGCTCGACGGGGCCAACGTCCTGACTTTC
.	TRBJ1-5	.	TRBV5-6	CASSPKGLNQPQHF	TGTGCCAGCAGCCCAAAGGGACTTAATCAGCCCCAGCATTTT
once	TRBJ1-2	.	TRBV3-1	CASSPRGGRRIYGYTF	TGTGCCAGCAGCCCCCGGGGAGGGAGAAGGATCTATGGCTACACCTTC
.	TRBJ2-3	TRBD2	TRBV5-1	CASSTTSGPTDTQYF	TGCGCCAGCAGCACGACTAGCGGGCCCACAGATACGCAGTATTTT
.	TRBJ2-7	TRBD1	TRBV20-1	CSARMDRDYEQYF	TGCAGTGCTAGGATGGACAGGGACTACGAGCAGTACTTC
.	TRBJ2-7	.	TRBV6-6	CASSEDDYEQYF	TGTGCCAGCAGTGAGGACGACTACGAGCAGTACTTC
.	TRBJ1-6	.	TRBV5-1	CASSLAGGNSPLHF	TGCGCCAGCAGCTTGGCCGGAGGGAATTCACCCCTCCACTTT
.	TRBJ1-1	.	TRBV3-1	CASSQYTINTEAFF	TGTGCCAGCAGCCAATACACCATCAACACTGAAGCTTTCTTT
.	TRBJ2-3	TRBD2	TRBV7-9	CASSSSGPFGTQYF	TGTGCCAGCAGCTCTAGCGGACCCTTCGGTACGCAGTATTTT
.	TRBJ1-2	TRBD1	TRBV7-3	CASSLTAGGGYTF	TGTGCCAGCAGCTTAACGGCAGGGGGCGGCTACACCTTC
.	TRBJ1-5	.	TRBV2	CASSGRNQPQHF	TGTGCCAGCAGTGGACGGAATCAGCCCCAGCATTTT
.	TRBJ2-5	.	TRBV7-2	CASSEQETQYF	TGTGCCAGCAGCGAACAAGAGACCCAGTACTTC
.	TRBJ1-2	TRBD1	TRBV7-2	CASSALQGQGYTF	TGTGCCAGCAGCGCCTTACAGGGGCAGGGCTACACCTTC
.	TRBJ2-5	.	TRBV6-1	CASSTPDRRVEETQYF	TGTGCCAGCAGCACACCGGACAGGAGGGTAGAAGAGACCCAGTACTTC
.	TRBJ1-1	.	TRBV19	CASSIAAQANTEAFF	TGTGCCAGTAGTATAGCGGCACAGGCGAACACTGAAGCTTTCTTT
.	TRBJ2-1	TRBD2	TRBV20-1	CSARGGGASGEQFF	TGCAGTGCTAGAGGCGGGGGGGCCTCTGGTGAGCAGTTCTTC
.	TRBJ2-1	.	TRBV5-4	CASSLASPRSSYNEQFF	TGTGCCAGCAGCTTGGCTTCTCCTAGGAGCTCCTACAATGAGCAGTTCTTC
.	TRBJ2-3	.	TRBV5-1	CASSFTLDTDTQYF	TGCGCCAGCAGCTTCACCCTGGACACAGATACGCAGTATTTT